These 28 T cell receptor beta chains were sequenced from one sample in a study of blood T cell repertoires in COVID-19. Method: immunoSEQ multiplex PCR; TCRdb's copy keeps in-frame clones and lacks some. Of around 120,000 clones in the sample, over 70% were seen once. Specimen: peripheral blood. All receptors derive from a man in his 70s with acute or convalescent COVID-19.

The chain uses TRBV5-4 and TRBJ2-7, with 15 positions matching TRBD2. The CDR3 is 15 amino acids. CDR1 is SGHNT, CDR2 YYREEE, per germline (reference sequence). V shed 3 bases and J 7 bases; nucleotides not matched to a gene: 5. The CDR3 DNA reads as TGTGCCAGCAGCTCCGGGACTAGCGGGGGGCGGGAGCAGTACTTC. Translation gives CASSSGTSGGREQYF.

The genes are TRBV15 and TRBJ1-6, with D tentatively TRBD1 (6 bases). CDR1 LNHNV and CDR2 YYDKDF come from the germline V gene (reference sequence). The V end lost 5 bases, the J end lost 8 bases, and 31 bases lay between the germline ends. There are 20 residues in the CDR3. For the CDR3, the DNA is TGTGCCACCAGCGGCCCGGGAGGGGGGGCCGCCAACGGGTGGGATTCACCCCTCCACTTT. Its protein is CATSGPGGGAANGWDSPLHF.

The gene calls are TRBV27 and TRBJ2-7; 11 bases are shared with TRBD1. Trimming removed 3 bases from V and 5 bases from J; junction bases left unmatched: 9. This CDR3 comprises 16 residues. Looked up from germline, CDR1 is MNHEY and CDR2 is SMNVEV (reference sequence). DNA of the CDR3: TGTGCCAGCAGTTTCAACGCCGGGACAGGGGGACACGAGCAGTACTTC. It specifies CASSFNAGTGGHEQYF.

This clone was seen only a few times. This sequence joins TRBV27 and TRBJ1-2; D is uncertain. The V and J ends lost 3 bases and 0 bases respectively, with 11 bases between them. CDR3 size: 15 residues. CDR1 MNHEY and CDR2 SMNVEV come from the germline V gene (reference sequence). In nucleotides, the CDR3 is TGTGCCAGCAGTTTTGGCTTCTCCGCTAACTATGGCTACACCTTC. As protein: CASSFGFSANYGYTF.

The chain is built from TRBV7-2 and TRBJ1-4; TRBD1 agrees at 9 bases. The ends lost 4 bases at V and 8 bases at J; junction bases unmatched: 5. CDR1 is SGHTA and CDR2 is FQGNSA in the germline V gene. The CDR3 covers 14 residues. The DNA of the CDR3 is TGTGCCAGCAGCTCGGGACAGGGCTGGGAAAAACTGTTTTTT. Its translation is CASSSGQGWEKLFF.

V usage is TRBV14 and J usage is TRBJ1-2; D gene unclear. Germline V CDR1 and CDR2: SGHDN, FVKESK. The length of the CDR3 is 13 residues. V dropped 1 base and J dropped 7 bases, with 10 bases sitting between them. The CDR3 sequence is CASSQAGFGGYTF. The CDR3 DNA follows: TGTGCCAGCAGCCAAGCGGGGTTTGGTGGCTACACCTTC.

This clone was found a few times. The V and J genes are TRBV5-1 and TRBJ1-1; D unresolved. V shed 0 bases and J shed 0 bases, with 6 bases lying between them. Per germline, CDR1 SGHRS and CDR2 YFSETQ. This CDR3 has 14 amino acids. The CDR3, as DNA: TGCGCCAGCAGCTTGGACAGCATGAACACTGAAGCTTTCTTT. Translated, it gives CASSLDSMNTEAFF.

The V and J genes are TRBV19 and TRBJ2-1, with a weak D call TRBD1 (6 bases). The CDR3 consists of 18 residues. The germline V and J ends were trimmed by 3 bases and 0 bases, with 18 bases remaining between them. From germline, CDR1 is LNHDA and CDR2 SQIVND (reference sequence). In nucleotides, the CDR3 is TGTGCCAGTAGTATCTTCGGGACAAAGATTACCTCCTACAATGAGCAGTTCTTC. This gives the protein CASSIFGTKITSYNEQFF.

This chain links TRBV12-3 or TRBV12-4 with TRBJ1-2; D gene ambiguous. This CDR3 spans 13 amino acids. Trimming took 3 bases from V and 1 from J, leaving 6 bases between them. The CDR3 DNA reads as TGTGCCAGCAGTTTTCGGGATAACTATGGCTACACCTTC. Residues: CASSFRDNYGYTF.

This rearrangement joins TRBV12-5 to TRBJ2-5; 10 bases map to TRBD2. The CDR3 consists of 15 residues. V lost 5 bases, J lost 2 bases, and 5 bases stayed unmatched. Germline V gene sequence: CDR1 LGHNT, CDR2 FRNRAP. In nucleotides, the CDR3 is TGTGCTAGTGGTCCCGGACTAGCGGAGCAAGAGACCCAGTACTTC. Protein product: CASGPGLAEQETQYF.

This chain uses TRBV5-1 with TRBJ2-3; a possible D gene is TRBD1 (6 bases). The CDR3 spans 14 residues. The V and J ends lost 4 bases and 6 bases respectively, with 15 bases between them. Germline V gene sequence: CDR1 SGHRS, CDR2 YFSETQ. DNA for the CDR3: TGCGCCAGCAGCCCCAGTACAGGGATTGATACGCAGTATTTT. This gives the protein CASSPSTGIDTQYF.

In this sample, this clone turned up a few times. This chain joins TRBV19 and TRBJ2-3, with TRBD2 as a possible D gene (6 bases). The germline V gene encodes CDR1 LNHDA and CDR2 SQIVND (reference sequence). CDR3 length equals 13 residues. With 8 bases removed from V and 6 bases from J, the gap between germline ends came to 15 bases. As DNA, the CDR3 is TGTGCCAGTGGCCAGACTAGATTCGATACGCAGTATTTT. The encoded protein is CASGQTRFDTQYF. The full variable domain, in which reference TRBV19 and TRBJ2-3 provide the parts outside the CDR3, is DGGITQSPKYLFRKEGQNVTLSCEQNLNHDAMYWYRQDPGQGLRLIYYSQIVNDFQKGDIAEGYSVSREKKESFPLTVTSAQKNPTAFYLCASGQTRFDTQYFGPGTRLTVL.

CDR3 in amino acids: CASLSGGSSYNEQFF. The CDR3, as DNA: TGCGCCAGCCTTTCCGGGGGGAGCTCCTACAATGAGCAGTTCTTC. This chain uses TRBV5-1 with TRBJ2-1; 7 bases fit TRBD2. After removal of 7 bases from V and 0 bases from J, the junction contained 7 bases not matched to a gene. Germline values: CDR1 SGHRS, CDR2 YFSETQ. The CDR3 has 15 amino acids.

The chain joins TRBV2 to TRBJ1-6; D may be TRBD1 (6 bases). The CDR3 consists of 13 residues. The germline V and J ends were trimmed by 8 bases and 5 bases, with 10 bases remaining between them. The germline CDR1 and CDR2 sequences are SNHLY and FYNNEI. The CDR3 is CASQTGNNSPLHF. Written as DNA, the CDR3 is TGTGCCAGCCAGACAGGAAATAATTCACCCCTCCACTTT.

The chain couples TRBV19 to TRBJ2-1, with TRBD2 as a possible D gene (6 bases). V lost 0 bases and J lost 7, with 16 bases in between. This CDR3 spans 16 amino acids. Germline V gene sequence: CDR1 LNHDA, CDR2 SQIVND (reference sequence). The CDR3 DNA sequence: TGTGCCAGTAGTATAGAACAGACTAGGCCCCAAAATGAGCAGTTCTTC. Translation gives CASSIEQTRPQNEQFF.

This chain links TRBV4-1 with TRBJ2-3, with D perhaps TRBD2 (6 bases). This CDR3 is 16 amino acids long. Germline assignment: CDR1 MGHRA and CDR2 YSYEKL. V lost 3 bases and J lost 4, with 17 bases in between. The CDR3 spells CASSQARGLTADTQYF. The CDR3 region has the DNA TGCGCCAGCAGCCAGGCTAGGGGACTTACTGCAGATACGCAGTATTTT.

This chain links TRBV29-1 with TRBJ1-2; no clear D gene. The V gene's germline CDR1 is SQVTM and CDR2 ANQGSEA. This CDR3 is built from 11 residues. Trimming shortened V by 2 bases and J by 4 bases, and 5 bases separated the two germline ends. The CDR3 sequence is CSVESLYGYTF. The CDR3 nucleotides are TGCAGCGTTGAAAGCCTCTATGGCTACACCTTC. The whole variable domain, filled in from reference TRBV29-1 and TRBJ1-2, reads SAVISQKPSRDICQRGTSLTIQCQVDSQVTMMFWYRQQPGQSLTLIATANQGSEATYESGFVIDKFPISRPNLTFSTLTVSNMSPEDSSIYLCSVESLYGYTFGSGTRLTVV.

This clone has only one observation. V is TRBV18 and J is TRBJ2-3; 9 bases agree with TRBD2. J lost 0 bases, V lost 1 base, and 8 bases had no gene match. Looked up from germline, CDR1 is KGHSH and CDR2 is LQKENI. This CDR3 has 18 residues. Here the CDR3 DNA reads TGTGCCAGCTCACCACTTCTAGCGGGGCCCCCTAGCACAGATACGCAGTATTTT. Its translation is CASSPLLAGPPSTDTQYF.

CDR3 nucleotide sequence: TGTGCCAGCAGCTTGAACAGTCAGTATGGCTACACCTTC. As protein: CASSLNSQYGYTF. The chain uses TRBV5-4 and TRBJ1-2; D unclear. Trimming pared 1 base from V and 5 bases from J, leaving 9 bases between. The germline gives CDR1 SGHNT, CDR2 YYREEE (reference sequence). The CDR3 is 13 residues long.

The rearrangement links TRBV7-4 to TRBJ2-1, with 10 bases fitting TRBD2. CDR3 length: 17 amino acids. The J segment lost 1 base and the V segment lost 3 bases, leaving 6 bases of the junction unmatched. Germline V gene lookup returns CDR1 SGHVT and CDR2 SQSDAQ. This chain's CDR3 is CASSFLAGVQSYNEQFF. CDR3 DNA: TGTGCCAGCAGCTTTCTAGCGGGGGTACAGTCCTACAATGAGCAGTTCTTC.

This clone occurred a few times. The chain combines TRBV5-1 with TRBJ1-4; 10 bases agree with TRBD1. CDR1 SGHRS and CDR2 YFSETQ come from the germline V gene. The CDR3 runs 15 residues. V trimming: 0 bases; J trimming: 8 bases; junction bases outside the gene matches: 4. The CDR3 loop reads CASSLAGQGTEKLFF. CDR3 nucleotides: TGCGCCAGCAGCTTGGCGGGACAGGGGACGGAAAAACTGTTTTTT.

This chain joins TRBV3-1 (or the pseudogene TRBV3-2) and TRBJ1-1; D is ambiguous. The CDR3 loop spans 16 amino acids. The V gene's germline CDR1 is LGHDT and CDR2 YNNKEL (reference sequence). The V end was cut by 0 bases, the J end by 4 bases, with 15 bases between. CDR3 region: CASSQECRGILTEAFF. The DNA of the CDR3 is TGTGCCAGCAGCCAAGAATGTCGCGGCATTCTCACTGAAGCTTTCTTT.

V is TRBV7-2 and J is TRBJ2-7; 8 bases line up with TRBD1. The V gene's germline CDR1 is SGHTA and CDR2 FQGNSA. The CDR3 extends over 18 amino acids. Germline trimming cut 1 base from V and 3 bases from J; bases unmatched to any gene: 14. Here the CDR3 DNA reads TGTGCCAGCAGCTTAGATGTCCCCCGGACAGGGACCGTCTACGAGCAGTACTTC. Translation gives CASSLDVPRTGTVYEQYF.

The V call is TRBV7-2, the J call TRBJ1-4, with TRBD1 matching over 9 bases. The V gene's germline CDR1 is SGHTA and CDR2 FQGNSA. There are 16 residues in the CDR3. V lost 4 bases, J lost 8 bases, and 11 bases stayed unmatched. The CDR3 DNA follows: TGTGCCAGCAGCTCAGACCGGACAGGGGAGTGGGAAAAACTGTTTTTT. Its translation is CASSSDRTGEWEKLFF. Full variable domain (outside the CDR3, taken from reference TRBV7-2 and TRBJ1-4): GAGVSQSPSNKVTEKGKDVELRCDPISGHTALYWYRQSLGQGLEFLIYFQGNSAPDKSGLPSDRFSAERTGGSVSTLTIQRTQQEDSAVYLCASSSDRTGEWEKLFFGSGTQLSVL.

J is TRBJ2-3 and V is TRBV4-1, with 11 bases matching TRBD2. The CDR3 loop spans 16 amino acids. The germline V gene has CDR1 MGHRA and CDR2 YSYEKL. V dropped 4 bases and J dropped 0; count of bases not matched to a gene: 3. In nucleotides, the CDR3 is TGCGCCAGCAGCCGCCGACTAGCGGGGAGCACAGATACGCAGTATTTT. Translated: CASSRRLAGSTDTQYF.

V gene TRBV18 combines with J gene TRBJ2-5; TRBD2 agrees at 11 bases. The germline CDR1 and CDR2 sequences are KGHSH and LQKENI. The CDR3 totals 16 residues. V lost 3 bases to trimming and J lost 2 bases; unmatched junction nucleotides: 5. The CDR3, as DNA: TGTGCCAGCTCACCCCTTAGCGGGGGGGCTCAAGAGACCCAGTACTTC. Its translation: CASSPLSGGAQETQYF.

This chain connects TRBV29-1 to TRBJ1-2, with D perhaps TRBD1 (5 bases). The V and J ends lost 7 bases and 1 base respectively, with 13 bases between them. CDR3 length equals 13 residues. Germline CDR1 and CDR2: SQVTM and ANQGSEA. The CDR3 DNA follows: TGCAGCGCCGGTACGGGGGGTAACTATGGCTACACCTTC. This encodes CSAGTGGNYGYTF.

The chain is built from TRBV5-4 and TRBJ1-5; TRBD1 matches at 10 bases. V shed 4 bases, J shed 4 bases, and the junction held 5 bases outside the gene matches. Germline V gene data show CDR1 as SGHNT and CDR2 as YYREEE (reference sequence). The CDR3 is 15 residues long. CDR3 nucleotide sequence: TGTGCCAGCAGCCGGGGGGGACAGGGGAATCAGCCCCAGCATTTT. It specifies CASSRGGQGNQPQHF.